Sequencing of this TCR beta chain was carried out in a study of cytomegalovirus exposure and HLA in healthy donors. Study results and caveats: An analysis was carried out at a later point. It showed that HLA-associated TCR beta chains were more clonally expanded than equally common non-associated chains. When a later analysis was performed, an Asian-associated ancestry cluster reportedly had fewer N-insertions than the roughly 630-donor mean.

Both 60 Vbeta primers and 13 Jbeta primers went into the PCR. Generated by immunoSEQ multiplex PCR, the TCRdb table keeps only in-frame clones and is missing some. Of approximately 200,000 clones listed, around 82% are singletons. J was trimmed by 4 bases and V by 0 bases; bases with no gene match: 10. This CDR3 spans 20 amino acids. CDR1 LGHNA and CDR2 YNFKEQ come from the germline V gene. This clone has more than one count but fewer than ten. The antigen remains undetermined. The chain is built from TRBV4-2 and TRBJ2-3; TRBD2 matches 16 bases. The sequenced sample consisted of PBMCs. The receptor's source is a boy aged 10-17 years in good health and CMV-seronegative. The CDR3 reads CASSQDRGTSGGGGADTQYF. The CDR3 DNA is TGTGCCAGCAGCCAAGATCGGGGGACTAGCGGGGGGGGCGGGGCAGATACGCAGTATTTT.